This T cell receptor (beta chain) was documented in a study of T cells after posttransplantation cyclophosphamide. The CDR3 has 18 residues. V lost 3 bases, J lost 2 bases, and 21 bases lay in between. Per germline, CDR1 MNHEY and CDR2 SMNVEV (reference sequence). Cyclophosphamide on days +3 and +4 followed busulfan-fludarabine conditioning and a marrow graft. Using immunoSEQ multiplex PCR, the repertoire was profiled, and TCRdb retains in-frame clones only, with some absent. The data hold tens of thousands of clones, with roughly 73% observed a single time. The chain couples TRBV27 to TRBJ2-3, with D perhaps TRBD1 (7 bases). The specimen comprised CD4+ T cells sorted from blood, sampled roughly 1,900 days after a stem cell transplant with posttransplant cyclophosphamide. The source is a female patient between 40 and 50 years old who received an allogeneic stem cell transplant from a related donor, was CMV-positive, and had no GVHD. A share of the T cells may be of graft donor origin. The CDR3 nucleotides read TGTGCCAGCAGTTTCCTACCGCGGGACAGAAGGTCCACAGATACGCAGTATTTT. Its protein is CASSFLPRDRRSTDTQYF.